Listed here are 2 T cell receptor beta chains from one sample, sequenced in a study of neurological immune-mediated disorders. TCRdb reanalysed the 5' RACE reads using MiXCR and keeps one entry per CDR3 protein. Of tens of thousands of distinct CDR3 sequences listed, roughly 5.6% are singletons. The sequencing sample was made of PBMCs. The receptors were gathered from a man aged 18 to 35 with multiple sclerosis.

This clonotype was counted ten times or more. The CDR3 protein is CSATSTSGSSYNEQFF. DNA of the CDR3: TGCAGTGCCACCTCGACTAGCGGTAGCTCCTACAATGAGCAGTTCTTC. The V gene is TRBV20-1, the J gene TRBJ2-1; 9 bases map to TRBD2. There are 16 residues in the CDR3. Germline trimming cut 6 bases from V and 0 bases from J; bases unmatched to any gene: 9. CDR1 is DFQATT, CDR2 SNEGSKA, per germline (reference sequence).

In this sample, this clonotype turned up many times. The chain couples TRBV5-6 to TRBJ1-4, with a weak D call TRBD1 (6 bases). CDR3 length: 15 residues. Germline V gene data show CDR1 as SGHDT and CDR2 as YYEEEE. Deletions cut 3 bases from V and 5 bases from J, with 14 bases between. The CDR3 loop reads CASSWGLGGNEKLFF. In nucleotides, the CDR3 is TGTGCCAGCAGCTGGGGGTTAGGGGGAAATGAAAAACTGTTTTTT.